This T cell receptor beta chain was sequenced in a study of T cells in Graves' hyperthyroidism and ophthalmopathy. The length of the CDR3 is 15 residues. Trimming stripped 8 bases from V and 2 bases from J, with 16 bases between. CDR1 is MNHNS, CDR2 SASEGT, per germline. Amplified TCR beta CDR3 regions derived from RNA transcripts. HTBI primers were the set used in a first-round RT-PCR of the TCR CDR3. MiXCR, run by TCRdb on the multiplex PCR reads, gives a single entry per CDR3 protein. The sample includes approximately 300,000 distinct CDR3 sequences, about 18% of them seen just once. Inclusion characteristics of ophthalmopathy patients comprised a Clinical Activity Score of at least 3, a NOSPECS grade of at least 4, and duration under 3 months. Every diagnosis used clinical symptoms, serum thyroxine and TRAb, thyroid ultrasound and orbital computed tomography.

The material sequenced was blood. This TCR was sampled from a woman aged 60-70 years with Graves' ophthalmopathy. The chain combines TRBV6-1 with TRBJ1-3; D not resolved. CDR3 in amino acids: CASASGVRAGNTIYF. CDR3 coding DNA: TGTGCCAGCGCCTCCGGGGTAAGGGCTGGAAACACCATATATTTT.